A selection of T cell receptor beta chains follows, all from one sample in a study of T cell responses to AZD1222 COVID-19 vaccine. Sequenced by immunoSEQ multiplex PCR; TCRdb stores in-frame clones only, minus some. This table has 65,000 to 70,000 clones, approximately 80% appearing once. The material was peripheral blood, obtained on day 0 of AZD1222 vaccination. The receptors derive from an adult in good health. Each CDR3 is given with its conserved first and last residue. The D gene is left open where the match is weak. Rows give clone size only sometimes, using once, few, many, or a class for an expanded clone.

abundance: NA; j_gene: TRBJ2-7; d_gene: TRBD1; v_gene: TRBV13; CDR3aa: CASSQENRGHEQYF; CDR3nt: TGTGCCAGCAGCCAAGAAAACAGGGGTCACGAGCAGTACTTC
abundance: NA; j_gene: TRBJ1-5; d_gene: NA; v_gene: TRBV5-3; CDR3aa: CARRFNCRGQADNSNQPQHF; CDR3nt: TGTGCCAGAAGATTTAATTGCCGTGGGCAGGCCGATAACAGCAATCAGCCCCAGCATTTT
abundance: NA; j_gene: TRBJ1-2; d_gene: TRBD1; v_gene: TRBV12-3/TRBV12-4; CDR3aa: CASSFGTGNGYTF; CDR3nt: TGTGCCAGCAGTTTCGGGACAGGGAATGGCTACACCTTC
abundance: NA; j_gene: TRBJ1-2; d_gene: TRBD1; v_gene: TRBV19; CDR3aa: CASSIRQGISHGYTF; CDR3nt: TGTGCCAGTAGTATAAGACAGGGGATCTCCCATGGCTACACCTTC
abundance: NA; j_gene: TRBJ1-3; d_gene: NA; v_gene: TRBV15; CDR3aa: CATSRDRQHSGNTIYF; CDR3nt: TGTGCCACCAGCAGAGATCGGCAGCACTCTGGAAACACCATATATTTT
abundance: NA; j_gene: TRBJ1-3; d_gene: TRBD1; v_gene: TRBV6-5; CDR3aa: CASGTGGRAGNTIYF; CDR3nt: TGTGCCAGCGGGACAGGGGGCAGGGCTGGAAACACCATATATTTT
abundance: NA; j_gene: TRBJ2-3; d_gene: TRBD2; v_gene: TRBV24-1; CDR3aa: CATSDLTSGGADTQYF; CDR3nt: TGTGCCACCAGTGATTTGACCAGCGGGGGGGCAGATACGCAGTATTTT
abundance: NA; j_gene: TRBJ1-1; d_gene: TRBD1; v_gene: TRBV5-1; CDR3aa: CASSLGSGGNTEAFF; CDR3nt: TGCGCCAGCAGCTTGGGATCAGGGGGGAACACTGAAGCTTTCTTT
abundance: few; j_gene: TRBJ2-2; d_gene: TRBD2; v_gene: TRBV2; CDR3aa: CASSELAGVTGELFF; CDR3nt: TGTGCCAGCAGTGAACTCGCGGGGGTCACCGGGGAGCTGTTTTTT
abundance: NA; j_gene: TRBJ2-2; d_gene: NA; v_gene: TRBV18; CDR3aa: CASSPGGNTGELFF; CDR3nt: TGTGCCAGCTCACCCGGAGGTAACACCGGGGAGCTGTTTTTT
abundance: NA; j_gene: TRBJ2-7; d_gene: NA; v_gene: TRBV7-9; CDR3aa: CASSHSREIYEQYF; CDR3nt: TGTGCCAGCAGCCATTCCCGGGAGATCTACGAGCAGTACTTC
abundance: NA; j_gene: TRBJ2-2; d_gene: NA; v_gene: TRBV11-3; CDR3aa: CASSLAGFANTGELFF; CDR3nt: TGTGCCAGCAGCCTGGCGGGGTTCGCGAACACCGGGGAGCTGTTTTTT
abundance: NA; j_gene: TRBJ2-5; d_gene: NA; v_gene: TRBV9; CDR3aa: CASSVAGGRQETQYF; CDR3nt: TGTGCCAGCAGCGTAGCAGGGGGGAGACAAGAGACCCAGTACTTC
abundance: NA; j_gene: TRBJ1-2; d_gene: TRBD1; v_gene: TRBV30; CDR3aa: CAWSPGQGRYGYTF; CDR3nt: TGTGCCTGGAGCCCCGGACAGGGCCGCTATGGCTACACCTTC
abundance: NA; j_gene: TRBJ2-3; d_gene: NA; v_gene: TRBV5-1; CDR3aa: CASREGMSTDTQYF; CDR3nt: TGCGCCAGCAGGGAGGGGATGAGCACAGATACGCAGTATTTT
abundance: NA; j_gene: TRBJ1-4; d_gene: NA; v_gene: TRBV7-6; CDR3aa: CASSSIPDTNEKLFF; CDR3nt: TGTGCCAGCAGCTCCATCCCGGATACTAATGAAAAACTGTTTTTT
abundance: once; j_gene: TRBJ2-7; d_gene: TRBD1; v_gene: TRBV14; CDR3aa: CASSDRDRVIEQYF; CDR3nt: TGTGCCAGCAGCGACCGGGACAGGGTGATTGAGCAGTACTTC
abundance: NA; j_gene: TRBJ1-1; d_gene: NA; v_gene: TRBV19; CDR3aa: CASSSTGTTAEAFF; CDR3nt: TGTGCCAGTAGTTCCACCGGGACAACCGCTGAAGCTTTCTTT
abundance: NA; j_gene: TRBJ1-6; d_gene: NA; v_gene: TRBV6-6; CDR3aa: CASSSSRGAYNSPLHF; CDR3nt: TGTGCCAGCAGTTCATCAAGGGGGGCCTATAATTCACCCCTCCACTTT
abundance: NA; j_gene: TRBJ1-1; d_gene: TRBD1; v_gene: TRBV9; CDR3aa: CASSVEGAANTEAFF; CDR3nt: TGTGCCAGCAGCGTAGAGGGGGCGGCGAACACTGAAGCTTTCTTT
abundance: NA; j_gene: TRBJ1-1; d_gene: NA; v_gene: TRBV7-4; CDR3aa: CASPFGGATEAFF; CDR3nt: TGTGCCAGCCCCTTTGGAGGGGCCACTGAAGCTTTCTTT
abundance: few; j_gene: TRBJ2-7; d_gene: TRBD1; v_gene: TRBV28; CDR3aa: CASSDTGTGAYEQYF; CDR3nt: TGTGCCAGCAGCGATACCGGGACAGGAGCCTACGAGCAGTACTTC
abundance: NA; j_gene: TRBJ2-1; d_gene: TRBD1; v_gene: TRBV7-3; CDR3aa: CASSRDRYNEQFF; CDR3nt: TGTGCCAGCAGCCGGGACAGGTACAATGAGCAGTTCTTC
abundance: once; j_gene: TRBJ1-6; d_gene: NA; v_gene: TRBV5-1; CDR3aa: CASSLDLQVNNSPLHF; CDR3nt: TGCGCCAGCAGCTTGGACCTACAGGTCAATAATTCACCCCTCCACTTT
abundance: NA; j_gene: TRBJ2-7; d_gene: NA; v_gene: TRBV10-3; CDR3aa: CAISGQESSYEQYF; CDR3nt: TGTGCCATCAGTGGACAGGAAAGCTCCTACGAGCAGTACTTC
abundance: NA; j_gene: TRBJ2-7; d_gene: NA; v_gene: TRBV3-1/TRBV3-2; CDR3aa: CASSPLPISRYEQYF; CDR3nt: TGTGCCAGCAGCCCTCTCCCGATTAGCCGCTACGAGCAGTACTTC
abundance: NA; j_gene: TRBJ2-2; d_gene: TRBD2; v_gene: TRBV15; CDR3aa: CATRALAVTGELFF; CDR3nt: TGTGCCACCCGTGCACTAGCGGTCACCGGGGAGCTGTTTTTT
abundance: once; j_gene: TRBJ2-4; d_gene: TRBD1; v_gene: TRBV9; CDR3aa: CASSHGTADLAKNIQYF; CDR3nt: TGTGCCAGCAGCCACGGGACAGCCGATCTAGCCAAAAACATTCAGTACTTC
abundance: NA; j_gene: TRBJ1-2; d_gene: TRBD1; v_gene: TRBV19; CDR3aa: CASSLRTGGNGYTF; CDR3nt: TGTGCCAGTAGTCTCAGGACAGGGGGGAATGGCTACACCTTC
abundance: once; j_gene: TRBJ2-7; d_gene: TRBD2; v_gene: TRBV30; CDR3aa: CAWRLAATYEQYF; CDR3nt: TGTGCCTGGCGACTAGCGGCTACCTACGAGCAGTACTTC
abundance: NA; j_gene: TRBJ2-5; d_gene: NA; v_gene: TRBV6-5; CDR3aa: CASSYTGSLKETQYF; CDR3nt: TGTGCCAGCAGTTATACAGGGTCATTAAAAGAGACCCAGTACTTC
abundance: NA; j_gene: TRBJ2-5; d_gene: TRBD2; v_gene: TRBV19; CDR3aa: CASSASGVSQETQYF; CDR3nt: TGTGCCAGTAGTGCTAGCGGGGTCAGCCAAGAGACCCAGTACTTC
abundance: NA; j_gene: TRBJ2-7; d_gene: TRBD1; v_gene: TRBV7-6; CDR3aa: CASSLGTGRLSYEQYF; CDR3nt: TGTGCCAGCAGCTTAGGGACAGGGCGCCTCTCCTACGAGCAGTACTTC
abundance: NA; j_gene: TRBJ2-2; d_gene: TRBD2; v_gene: TRBV6-2/TRBV6-3; CDR3aa: CASSYEWTSGGENTGELFF; CDR3nt: TGTGCCAGCAGTTACGAGTGGACTAGCGGGGGGGAGAACACCGGGGAGCTGTTTTTT
abundance: NA; j_gene: TRBJ1-1; d_gene: NA; v_gene: TRBV6-5; CDR3aa: CASSHASQGDTEAFF; CDR3nt: TGTGCCAGCAGCCACGCCTCGCAAGGGGACACTGAAGCTTTCTTT
abundance: once; j_gene: TRBJ1-4; d_gene: NA; v_gene: TRBV30; CDR3aa: CAWSVARAGVELFF; CDR3nt: TGTGCCTGGAGTGTAGCCCGCGCAGGTGTGGAACTGTTTTTT
abundance: NA; j_gene: TRBJ1-2; d_gene: NA; v_gene: TRBV3-1/TRBV3-2; CDR3aa: CASSQNQGANYGYTF; CDR3nt: TGTGCCAGCAGCCAAAACCAGGGTGCTAACTATGGCTACACCTTC
abundance: NA; j_gene: TRBJ1-4; d_gene: NA; v_gene: TRBV11-3; CDR3aa: CASSLEFNEKLFF; CDR3nt: TGTGCCAGCAGCTTAGAGTTTAATGAAAAACTGTTTTTT
abundance: NA; j_gene: TRBJ2-7; d_gene: TRBD2; v_gene: TRBV7-6; CDR3aa: CASSPGLAGGPHF; CDR3nt: TGTGCCAGCAGCCCCGGACTAGCGGGGGGGCCACACTTC
abundance: NA; j_gene: TRBJ2-6; d_gene: NA; v_gene: TRBV3-1/TRBV3-2; CDR3aa: CASSQGRNLRGANVLTF; CDR3nt: TGTGCCAGCAGCCAAGGTCGGAATCTTCGGGGGGCCAACGTCCTGACTTTC
abundance: once; j_gene: TRBJ2-3; d_gene: TRBD2; v_gene: TRBV10-3; CDR3aa: CAISESGLAGVVTDTQYF; CDR3nt: TGTGCCATCAGTGAGTCGGGACTAGCGGGGGTTGTGACAGATACGCAGTATTTT
abundance: few; j_gene: TRBJ1-4; d_gene: NA; v_gene: TRBV19; CDR3aa: CASRGGTGRREKLFF; CDR3nt: TGTGCCAGTAGGGGGGGTACCGGGAGACGAGAAAAACTGTTTTTT
abundance: NA; j_gene: TRBJ2-3; d_gene: NA; v_gene: TRBV2; CDR3aa: CASSRTRSTDTQYF; CDR3nt: TGTGCCAGCAGTAGGACACGTAGCACAGATACGCAGTATTTT
abundance: NA; j_gene: TRBJ2-1; d_gene: NA; v_gene: TRBV3-1/TRBV3-2; CDR3aa: CASSQGLGQSYNEQFF; CDR3nt: TGTGCCAGCAGCCAAGGGCTAGGACAGAGCTACAATGAGCAGTTCTTC
abundance: once; j_gene: TRBJ1-1; d_gene: NA; v_gene: TRBV14; CDR3aa: CASSQDRDTEAFF; CDR3nt: TGTGCCAGCAGCCAAGACCGAGACACTGAAGCTTTCTTT
abundance: NA; j_gene: TRBJ2-1; d_gene: TRBD2; v_gene: TRBV29-1; CDR3aa: CSVEDRLAGGYEQFF; CDR3nt: TGCAGCGTTGAAGATCGACTAGCGGGGGGCTATGAGCAGTTCTTC
abundance: NA; j_gene: TRBJ1-2; d_gene: TRBD1; v_gene: TRBV7-3; CDR3aa: CASSSGTAYGYTF; CDR3nt: TGTGCCAGCAGCTCCGGGACAGCCTATGGCTACACCTTC
abundance: NA; j_gene: TRBJ2-1; d_gene: NA; v_gene: TRBV10-2; CDR3aa: CASSADREEGNEQFF; CDR3nt: TGCGCCAGCAGTGCCGACAGGGAGGAGGGCAATGAGCAGTTCTTC
abundance: NA; j_gene: TRBJ2-7; d_gene: NA; v_gene: TRBV7-6; CDR3aa: CASSLQGLAGEQYF; CDR3nt: TGTGCCAGCAGTCTGCAGGGACTGGCTGGGGAGCAGTACTTC